This T cell receptor beta chain was observed in a study of OX40 agonist ivuxolimab in advanced cancers. Across the whole study: Two cutaneous melanoma patients and one hepatocellular carcinoma patient, three in all, had partial responses.

This clone was counted between two and nine times. Libraries were prepared by immunoSEQ multiplex PCR; TCRdb keeps only in-frame clonotypes and omits some of them. Among 42,000 or so clones listed, more than 75% were seen once. The CDR3 spans 13 residues. CDR1 and CDR2 from the germline V gene are LNHDA and SQIVND (reference sequence). Between the trimmed V and J ends, which lost 7 bases and 5 bases, there was a span of 14 bases. The sequence was obtained from an adult with an advanced solid tumor such as melanoma, head and neck, liver or kidney cancer. The source was CD4+ or CD8+ T cells sorted from blood, collected in a trial of the OX40 agonist ivuxolimab. The J gene is TRBJ1-1, the V gene TRBV19; no firm D call. CDR3 DNA: TGTGCCAGTACGCGGCGGGTGGGGACTGAAGCTTTCTTT. Its protein product is CASTRRVGTEAFF.